These T cell receptor beta chains were read from a single sample in a study of cytomegalovirus exposure and HLA in healthy donors. Clones were sequenced by immunoSEQ multiplex PCR, and TCRdb holds only the in-frame ones, with some missing. In the table there are a few hundred thousand clones, approximately 68% of which are singletons. The sequencing sample was made of PBMCs. These receptors were collected from a young woman in good health and CMV-seronegative. The CDR3 runs from the conserved cysteine through the conserved F or W. A D gene is named only where the DNA matches it firmly. Clone size, where shown, is once, few, many, or a class for clones that have expanded.

clone_size	v_call	j_call	d_call	cdr3_length	cdr3_aa	cdr3_nt
few	TRBV11-2	TRBJ1-1	NA	15	CASSLTSQGNTEAFF	TGTGCCAGCAGCTTAACGTCACAGGGGAACACTGAAGCTTTCTTT
NA	TRBV6-5	TRBJ2-1	TRBD2	15	CASRKSGSLYNEQFF	TGTGCCAGCAGGAAGAGCGGGAGCCTCTACAATGAGCAGTTCTTC
once	TRBV5-1	TRBJ1-1	TRBD1	13	CASSTGGDTEAFF	TGCGCCAGCAGCACAGGGGGCGACACTGAAGCTTTCTTT
NA	TRBV2	TRBJ1-1	TRBD1	15	CASRVATGKNTEAFF	TGTGCCAGCAGGGTAGCGACAGGGAAGAACACTGAAGCTTTCTTT
few	TRBV7-3	TRBJ2-3	NA	12	CASSSGADTQYF	TGTGCCAGCAGCTCCGGGGCAGATACGCAGTATTTT
NA	TRBV11-3	TRBJ2-1	NA	13	CASSLDRTNEQFF	TGTGCCAGCAGCTTAGATAGAACCAATGAGCAGTTCTTC
NA	TRBV11-3	TRBJ2-7	NA	12	CASSLDASEQYF	TGTGCCAGCAGCTTAGACGCTAGCGAGCAGTACTTC
NA	TRBV30	TRBJ1-6	NA	14	CAEGGGLEDSPLHF	TGTGCCGAAGGTGGAGGGCTCGAAGATTCCCCCCTCCACTTT
once	TRBV5-1	TRBJ2-1	NA	13	CASSFFGDYEQFF	TGCGCCAGCAGCTTCTTCGGAGATTATGAGCAGTTCTTC
NA	TRBV10-1	TRBJ1-1	NA	12	CASRATNTEAFF	TGCGCCAGCAGAGCCACGAACACTGAAGCTTTCTTT
NA	TRBV5-4	TRBJ2-5	TRBD2	15	CASSWGSGSRETQYF	TGTGCCAGCAGCTGGGGCAGCGGGAGTCGAGAGACCCAGTACTTC
NA	TRBV30	TRBJ1-1	NA	12	CAWSARHEQAFF	TGTGCCTGGAGTGCCCGTCACGAGCAAGCTTTCTTT
NA	TRBV29-1	TRBJ2-3	NA	13	CSVGGGMADTQYF	TGCAGCGTTGGCGGTGGCATGGCAGATACGCAGTATTTT
NA	TRBV9	TRBJ1-3	NA	15	CASSVDSFSGNTIYF	TGTGCCAGCAGCGTAGACAGTTTCTCTGGAAACACCATATATTTT
NA	TRBV6-1	TRBJ2-3	NA	16	CASSAGTPGGENTQYF	TGTGCCAGCAGTGCGGGGACTCCCGGAGGGGAGAATACGCAGTATTTT
NA	TRBV29-1	TRBJ1-2	NA	13	CSAPTASQNGYTF	TGCAGCGCTCCGACAGCTTCCCAGAATGGCTACACCTTC
NA	TRBV19	TRBJ1-1	NA	13	CASSTTTNTEAFF	TGTGCCAGTAGTACGACAACGAACACTGAAGCTTTCTTT
NA	TRBV5-1	TRBJ2-3	TRBD2	17	CASSLLPLAGVTDTQYF	TGCGCCAGCAGCCTCCTACCCCTAGCGGGGGTCACAGATACGCAGTATTTT